These T cell receptor beta chains were read from a single sample in a study of T-cell reconstitution after alpha-beta-depleted transplantation in children. TCRdb re-called the PCR reads with MiXCR, one entry per CDR3 protein. Here the sample spans over 200,000 distinct CDR3 sequences, about 11% being singletons. The specimen was PBMCs, collected before TCRalphabeta/CD19-depleted stem cell transplant. The source of these receptors is a child under three years old with acute myeloid leukemia, due to receive a stem cell transplant. CDR3s include the opening cysteine and the closing phenylalanine or tryptophan.

V	J	CDR3
TRBV7-2	TRBJ2-2	CASSLVRLAGLTGELFF
TRBV12-3/TRBV12-4	TRBJ2-7	CASTPGGASGSYEQYF
TRBV5-1	TRBJ2-1	CASSLLAAGSVREQFF
TRBV11-3	TRBJ2-7	CASSRTSAEQYF
TRBV6-1	TRBJ2-2	CASSEFKMSNTGELFF
TRBV6-1	TRBJ2-1	CASRIAGNEQFF
TRBV7-9	TRBJ1-1	CASSLIQGRLTFF
TRBV6-5	TRBJ2-1	CASSYSRVYNEQFF
TRBV7-2	TRBJ2-3	CASSETGTSGMIDTQYF
TRBV18	TRBJ1-2	CASSPPGVVYGYTF
TRBV19	TRBJ2-7	CASSSLDREDEQYF
TRBV7-7	TRBJ2-3	CASSLLGAETDTQYF
TRBV11-2	TRBJ2-7	CASSFTPYEQYF
TRBV6-5	TRBJ2-1	CASSTPSEQFF
TRBV12-3/TRBV12-4	TRBJ1-6	CASSPPGRTYPLHF
TRBV20-1	TRBJ2-1	CSASSLAGMEQFF
TRBV3-1	TRBJ2-7	CASMDPGTPYEQYF
TRBV2	TRBJ1-2	CASSGQGAFGYTF
TRBV5-1	TRBJ1-5	CASSSEGYSNQPQHF
TRBV19	TRBJ2-5	CASSIKGTGVRETQYF
TRBV4-2	TRBJ1-2	CASSQDLGRVRVGGYTF
TRBV20-1	TRBJ2-2	CSASQGANTGELFF
TRBV3-1	TRBJ1-1	CASSPGGTGVGSSEAFF